This T cell receptor beta chain was found in a study of siplizumab effects on memory and regulatory T cells. The CDR3 has 14 residues. The V gene's germline CDR1 is SGHNT and CDR2 YENEEA. Between the trimmed V and J ends, which lost 3 bases and 3 bases, there was a span of 9 bases. TCRdb keeps only in-frame clones here, not all; method: immunoSEQ multiplex PCR. Of approximately 94,000 clones detected, approximately 94% appear once; the ten largest clones hold less than 1.5%. This TCR was sampled from a human donor in good health. The chain has TRBV11-3 and TRBJ2-1; unclear D gene. Sequenced material: non-Treg CD4+ T cells sorted from blood. CDR3 sequence (DNA): TGTGCCAGCAGCTTCGGGCAGAACTACAATGAGCAGTTCTTC. It encodes CASSFGQNYNEQFF.